These T cell receptor beta chains were read from a single sample in a study of response to subunit inactivated influenza vaccine. TCRdb re-called the RT-PCR reads through MiXCR, storing one row per CDR3 protein. This table holds approximately 520,000 distinct CDR3 sequences, about 25% found once. This sample comprised CD4+ T cells sorted from PBMCs, obtained around 5 days after vaccination. The receptors shown here come from a man aged 45-65 years who received an inactivated influenza vaccine. Both conserved end residues are part of each CDR3. A D gene is named only where the DNA matches it firmly. Expanded clones get a size class; other rows say once, few or many, or leave the size out.

d_gene: NA
j_gene: TRBJ2-7
abundance: few
len: 15
v_gene: TRBV25-1
CDR3nt: TGTGCCAGCAGTGAATACGGGGGTCTCTTCTACGAGCAGTACTTC
CDR3aa: CASSEYGGLFYEQYF

d_gene: TRBD1
j_gene: TRBJ1-5
abundance: many
len: 16
v_gene: TRBV20-1
CDR3nt: TGCAGTGCTAGGGATAGGACAGGGGGGATCAATCAGCCCCAGCATTTT
CDR3aa: CSARDRTGGINQPQHF

d_gene: TRBD2
j_gene: TRBJ2-2
abundance: NA
len: 14
v_gene: TRBV6-1
CDR3nt: TGTGCCAGTGAGCGGGGGGCGAACACCGGGGAGCTGTTTTTT
CDR3aa: CASERGANTGELFF

d_gene: NA
j_gene: TRBJ2-1
abundance: few
len: 14
v_gene: TRBV5-1
CDR3nt: TGCGCCAGCAGCTTGGGGCCGGCAGGGGATGAGCAGTTCTTC
CDR3aa: CASSLGPAGDEQFF

d_gene: NA
j_gene: TRBJ2-3
abundance: NA
len: 13
v_gene: TRBV30
CDR3nt: TGTGCCTGGAGTGTTGGTAGCACAGATACGCAGTATTTT
CDR3aa: CAWSVGSTDTQYF

d_gene: NA
j_gene: TRBJ2-7
abundance: NA
len: 13
v_gene: TRBV12-3/TRBV12-4
CDR3nt: TGTGCCAGCAGTTTAGCGCGGTTGGGCGAGCAGTACTTC
CDR3aa: CASSLARLGEQYF

d_gene: TRBD1
j_gene: TRBJ2-5
abundance: few
len: 15
v_gene: TRBV5-1
CDR3nt: TGCGCCAGCAGCTTGGGGGGACAGACCAGAAGGACCCAGTACTTC
CDR3aa: CASSLGGQTRRTQYF

d_gene: NA
j_gene: TRBJ1-2
abundance: many
len: 14
v_gene: TRBV7-2
CDR3nt: TGTGCCAGCAGCTTCGGGCGGGGGGACTATGGCTACACCTTC
CDR3aa: CASSFGRGDYGYTF

d_gene: TRBD1
j_gene: TRBJ2-1
abundance: NA
len: 15
v_gene: TRBV20-1
CDR3nt: TGCAGTGCTACCACCGGGACAGGGGGTGGGGATGAGCAGTTCTTC
CDR3aa: CSATTGTGGGDEQFF

d_gene: NA
j_gene: TRBJ2-3
abundance: NA
len: 16
v_gene: TRBV12-3/TRBV12-4
CDR3nt: TGTGCCAGCAGTCCCAGGGGAGGCGGTGGCACAGATACGCAGTATTTT
CDR3aa: CASSPRGGGGTDTQYF

d_gene: NA
j_gene: TRBJ2-5
abundance: NA
len: 15
v_gene: TRBV12-3/TRBV12-4
CDR3nt: TGTGCCAGCAGTTTACAGTACGGGGGTGGAGAGACCCAGTACTTC
CDR3aa: CASSLQYGGGETQYF

d_gene: NA
j_gene: TRBJ2-3
abundance: NA
len: 13
v_gene: TRBV12-3/TRBV12-4
CDR3nt: TGTGCCAGCAGTACGCGAGAAATAGATACGCAGTATTTT
CDR3aa: CASSTREIDTQYF

d_gene: TRBD1
j_gene: TRBJ2-1
abundance: few
len: 14
v_gene: TRBV15
CDR3nt: TGTGCCACCAGCAGCAGGACAGGGGGTAATGAGCAGTTCTTC
CDR3aa: CATSSRTGGNEQFF

d_gene: NA
j_gene: TRBJ1-4
abundance: many
len: 17
v_gene: TRBV5-1
CDR3nt: TGCGCCAGCAGCTTGGCCCGGGACCGTTCGACTAATGAAAAACTGTTTTTT
CDR3aa: CASSLARDRSTNEKLFF

d_gene: NA
j_gene: TRBJ1-2
abundance: NA
len: 15
v_gene: TRBV5-1
CDR3nt: TGCGCCAGCAGCTCCGGCGGGGCAGGGGACTATGGCTACACCTTC
CDR3aa: CASSSGGAGDYGYTF

d_gene: NA
j_gene: TRBJ2-7
abundance: NA
len: 15
v_gene: TRBV7-2
CDR3nt: TGTGCCAGCAGCTTCAAAGGACAAAGCTCCTACGAGCAGTACTTC
CDR3aa: CASSFKGQSSYEQYF

d_gene: NA
j_gene: TRBJ2-3
abundance: few
len: 15
v_gene: TRBV12-3/TRBV12-4
CDR3nt: TGTGCCAGCAGCCAAACGACGGATAGCACAGATACGCAGTATTTT
CDR3aa: CASSQTTDSTDTQYF

d_gene: TRBD1
j_gene: TRBJ2-7
abundance: few
len: 15
v_gene: TRBV7-9
CDR3nt: TGTGCCAGCAGCTTAGCGTTCCGGACAGGGAACGAGCAGTACTTC
CDR3aa: CASSLAFRTGNEQYF

d_gene: NA
j_gene: TRBJ1-5
abundance: NA
len: 15
v_gene: TRBV4-3
CDR3nt: TGCGCCAGCAGCCAAGATCAGAGTAGCAATCAGCCCCAGCATTTT
CDR3aa: CASSQDQSSNQPQHF

d_gene: TRBD2
j_gene: TRBJ2-3
abundance: NA
len: 14
v_gene: TRBV10-2
CDR3nt: TGCGCCAGCGTAGTTGGACTAGATACAGATACGCAGTATTTT
CDR3aa: CASVVGLDTDTQYF

d_gene: NA
j_gene: TRBJ2-3
abundance: many
len: 12
v_gene: TRBV20-1
CDR3nt: TGCAGTGCTCCGGGGCGCCCGGATACGCAGTATTTT
CDR3aa: CSAPGRPDTQYF

d_gene: TRBD1
j_gene: TRBJ2-1
abundance: NA
len: 14
v_gene: TRBV20-1
CDR3nt: TGCAGTGCTATTACCGGGACAGGGGGTGATGAGCAGTTCTTC
CDR3aa: CSAITGTGGDEQFF

d_gene: NA
j_gene: TRBJ2-7
abundance: many
len: 13
v_gene: TRBV5-1
CDR3nt: TGCGCCAGCAGCTTGGTTGGCAGCTACGAGCAGTACTTC
CDR3aa: CASSLVGSYEQYF

d_gene: NA
j_gene: TRBJ2-7
abundance: NA
len: 13
v_gene: TRBV20-1
CDR3nt: TGCAGTGCTACCCCTGGGAGCTCCTACGAGCAGTACTTC
CDR3aa: CSATPGSSYEQYF

d_gene: TRBD1
j_gene: TRBJ2-1
abundance: NA
len: 14
v_gene: TRBV3-1
CDR3nt: TGTGTCAGCAGCCACCGCAGACAGGGCGGCGAGCAGTTCTTC
CDR3aa: CVSSHRRQGGEQFF

d_gene: TRBD1
j_gene: TRBJ1-1
abundance: NA
len: 14
v_gene: TRBV10-3
CDR3nt: TGTGCCATCAGCCAGGGGGTACCGAACACTGAAGCTTTCTTT
CDR3aa: CAISQGVPNTEAFF

d_gene: NA
j_gene: TRBJ2-5
abundance: NA
len: 13
v_gene: TRBV20-1
CDR3nt: TGCAGTGCTAGAGGCGCGGGGTTTGAGACCCAGTACTTC
CDR3aa: CSARGAGFETQYF

d_gene: NA
j_gene: TRBJ2-1
abundance: NA
len: 14
v_gene: TRBV19
CDR3nt: TGTGCCAGTAGAGCAGGGATGGAAGGCAATGAGCAGTTCTTC
CDR3aa: CASRAGMEGNEQFF

d_gene: TRBD2
j_gene: TRBJ2-1
abundance: few
len: 15
v_gene: TRBV5-5
CDR3nt: TGTGCCAGCAGCTTAGCGGGACTCTCCTACAATGAGCAGTTCTTC
CDR3aa: CASSLAGLSYNEQFF

d_gene: TRBD1
j_gene: TRBJ2-2
abundance: NA
len: 14
v_gene: TRBV29-1
CDR3nt: TGCAGCGTTGAAGGGGACAGGAACACCGGGGAGCTGTTTTTT
CDR3aa: CSVEGDRNTGELFF

d_gene: TRBD1
j_gene: TRBJ2-5
abundance: few
len: 13
v_gene: TRBV20-1
CDR3nt: TGCAGTGCCGACAGGGGGATACAAGAGACCCAGTACTTC
CDR3aa: CSADRGIQETQYF

d_gene: NA
j_gene: TRBJ2-6
abundance: few
len: 14
v_gene: TRBV12-3/TRBV12-4
CDR3nt: TGTGCCAGCACTGTCACTGGTGGGGCCAACGTCCTGACTTTC
CDR3aa: CASTVTGGANVLTF

d_gene: NA
j_gene: TRBJ2-3
abundance: NA
len: 13
v_gene: TRBV19
CDR3nt: TGTGCTACCTTACAGGGTAACACAGATACGCAGTATTTT
CDR3aa: CATLQGNTDTQYF

d_gene: NA
j_gene: TRBJ2-1
abundance: NA
len: 11
v_gene: TRBV29-1
CDR3nt: TGCAGCGTTTCGATGGAAAGAAGGCTGTTCTTC
CDR3aa: CSVSMERRLFF

d_gene: TRBD2
j_gene: TRBJ2-5
abundance: NA
len: 17
v_gene: TRBV24-1
CDR3nt: TGTGCCACCAGTGACGTACCCTTCCGGAGCGGGGAAGAGACCCAGTACTTC
CDR3aa: CATSDVPFRSGEETQYF

d_gene: TRBD2
j_gene: TRBJ2-1
abundance: many
len: 15
v_gene: TRBV3-1
CDR3nt: TGTGCCAGCAGCCAAGATTTGACTAGCGGGAGGCAGCGGTTCTTC
CDR3aa: CASSQDLTSGRQRFF

d_gene: NA
j_gene: TRBJ2-3
abundance: few
len: 15
v_gene: TRBV5-1
CDR3nt: TGCGCCAGCAGCTTGGGAGGGAAAGTGGCAGATACGCAGTATTTT
CDR3aa: CASSLGGKVADTQYF

d_gene: NA
j_gene: TRBJ1-1
abundance: NA
len: 10
v_gene: TRBV7-9
CDR3nt: TGTGCAGGGGGAAACACTGAAGCTTTCTTT
CDR3aa: CAGGNTEAFF

d_gene: TRBD2
j_gene: TRBJ2-7
abundance: few
len: 18
v_gene: TRBV6-2/TRBV6-3
CDR3nt: TGTGCCAGCAGTTACCCCGCGAGCGGGGGGGCCTTATCCTACGAGCAGTACTTC
CDR3aa: CASSYPASGGALSYEQYF

d_gene: TRBD2
j_gene: TRBJ2-3
abundance: NA
len: 15
v_gene: TRBV29-1
CDR3nt: TGCAGCGTTGTCGGGACTAGCGGGGACACAGATACGCAGTATTTT
CDR3aa: CSVVGTSGDTDTQYF

d_gene: TRBD1
j_gene: TRBJ1-4
abundance: NA
len: 17
v_gene: TRBV20-1
CDR3nt: TGCAGTGCTCGAAACCGAGCAACAGGGGTGACTAATGAAAAACTGTTTTTT
CDR3aa: CSARNRATGVTNEKLFF

d_gene: NA
j_gene: TRBJ2-3
abundance: few
len: 15
v_gene: TRBV7-2
CDR3nt: TGTGCCAGCAGCTTAATCTTACTTAGCACAGATACGCAGTATTTT
CDR3aa: CASSLILLSTDTQYF

d_gene: TRBD1
j_gene: TRBJ1-1
abundance: NA
len: 15
v_gene: TRBV5-6
CDR3nt: TGTGCCAGCAAGGGGGACAGGAACATGAACACTGAAGCTTTCTTT
CDR3aa: CASKGDRNMNTEAFF

d_gene: NA
j_gene: TRBJ2-4
abundance: NA
len: 13
v_gene: TRBV12-3/TRBV12-4
CDR3nt: TGTGCCAGCAGTGGGGGTGCAAGGAACATTCAGTACTTC
CDR3aa: CASSGGARNIQYF

d_gene: NA
j_gene: TRBJ2-1
abundance: few
len: 15
v_gene: TRBV5-1
CDR3nt: TGCGCCAGCAGCTTGGAAGGGTATACCTACAATGAGCAGTTCTTC
CDR3aa: CASSLEGYTYNEQFF

d_gene: NA
j_gene: TRBJ2-3
abundance: NA
len: 15
v_gene: TRBV7-2
CDR3nt: TGTGCCAGCAGCCGGGTGTCAGCTAGCACAGATACGCAGTATTTT
CDR3aa: CASSRVSASTDTQYF

d_gene: NA
j_gene: TRBJ1-5
abundance: many
len: 13
v_gene: TRBV29-1
CDR3nt: TGCAGCGTTGCACTGAATAGCAATCAGCCCCAGCATTTT
CDR3aa: CSVALNSNQPQHF

d_gene: NA
j_gene: TRBJ2-2
abundance: once
len: 15
v_gene: TRBV20-1
CDR3nt: TGCAGTGCTAGAGAGGCGACAGGGAACACCGGGGAGCTGTTTTTT
CDR3aa: CSAREATGNTGELFF

d_gene: TRBD1
j_gene: TRBJ2-1
abundance: NA
len: 15
v_gene: TRBV30
CDR3nt: TGTGCCTGGAGCACCCGGGACAGGTCCTGGGGTGGGTCGTTCTTC
CDR3aa: CAWSTRDRSWGGSFF

d_gene: NA
j_gene: TRBJ2-7
abundance: NA
len: 14
v_gene: TRBV4-3
CDR3nt: TGCGCCAGCAGCCAAGATAAGGCGACCTACGAGCAGTACTTC
CDR3aa: CASSQDKATYEQYF

d_gene: TRBD1
j_gene: TRBJ2-7
abundance: NA
len: 20
v_gene: TRBV11-2
CDR3nt: TGTGCCAGCAGCTTAGTACCGACAGGGAGTCAAACCTCGAGCTCCTACGAGCAGTACTTC
CDR3aa: CASSLVPTGSQTSSSYEQYF

d_gene: TRBD1
j_gene: TRBJ2-1
abundance: many
len: 15
v_gene: TRBV14
CDR3nt: TGTGCCAGCAGCCAAGGCAGGGGGTCCTACAATGAGCAGTTCTTC
CDR3aa: CASSQGRGSYNEQFF

d_gene: TRBD2
j_gene: TRBJ2-5
abundance: few
len: 12
v_gene: TRBV29-1
CDR3nt: TGCAGCGTTTTTGGGGGGGGGGAGACCCAGTACTTC
CDR3aa: CSVFGGGETQYF

d_gene: NA
j_gene: TRBJ2-1
abundance: NA
len: 16
v_gene: TRBV20-1
CDR3nt: TGCAGTGCACTACCGGGAGCCAACGTACTTTACAATGAGCAGTTCTTC
CDR3aa: CSALPGANVLYNEQFF